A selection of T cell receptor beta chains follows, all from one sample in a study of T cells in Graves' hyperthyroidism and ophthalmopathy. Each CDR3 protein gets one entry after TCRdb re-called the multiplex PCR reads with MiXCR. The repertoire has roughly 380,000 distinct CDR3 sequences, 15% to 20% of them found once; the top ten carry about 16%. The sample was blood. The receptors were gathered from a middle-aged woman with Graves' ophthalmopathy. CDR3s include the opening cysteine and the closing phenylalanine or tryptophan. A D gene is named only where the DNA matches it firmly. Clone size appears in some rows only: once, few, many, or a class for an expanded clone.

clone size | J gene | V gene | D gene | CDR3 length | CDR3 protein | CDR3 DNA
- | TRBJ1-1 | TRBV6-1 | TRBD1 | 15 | CASSAGQEMNTEAFF | TGTGCCAGCAGTGCCGGACAGGAGATGAACACTGAAGCTTTCTTT
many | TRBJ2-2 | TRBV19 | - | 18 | CASSIYGAPTINTGELFF | TGTGCCAGTAGTATTTATGGGGCCCCGACTATAAACACCGGGGAGCTGTTTTTT
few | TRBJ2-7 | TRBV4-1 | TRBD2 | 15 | CASSRTSGGSYEQYF | TGCGCCAGCAGCCGGACTAGCGGGGGATCCTACGAGCAGTACTTC
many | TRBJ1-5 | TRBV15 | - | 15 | CATSKVTGRGQPQHF | TGTGCCACCAGCAAGGTGACAGGTCGCGGTCAGCCCCAGCATTTT
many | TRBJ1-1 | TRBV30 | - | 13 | CAWSQGQNTEAFF | TGTGCCTGGAGTCAGGGACAGAACACTGAAGCTTTCTTT
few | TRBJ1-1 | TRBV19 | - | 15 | CASSIMSGGSTEAFF | TGTGCCAGTAGTATAATGTCCGGGGGGAGCACTGAAGCTTTCTTT
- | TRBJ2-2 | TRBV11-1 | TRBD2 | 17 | CASSPFRRGANTGELFF | TGTGCCAGCAGCCCCTTTAGGCGGGGGGCGAACACCGGGGAGCTGTTTTTT
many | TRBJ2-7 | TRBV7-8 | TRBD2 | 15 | CASSPKRESSYEQYF | TGTGCCAGCAGCCCTAAGCGGGAGAGCTCCTACGAGCAGTACTTC
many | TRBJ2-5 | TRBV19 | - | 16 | CASSIFRAGPQETQYF | TGTGCCAGTAGTATATTTCGGGCAGGGCCCCAGGAGACCCAGTACTTC
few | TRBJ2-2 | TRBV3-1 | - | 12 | CASSRGPGELFF | TGTGCCAGCAGCCGGGGTCCCGGGGAGCTGTTTTTT
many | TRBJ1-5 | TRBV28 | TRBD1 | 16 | CASSPLGQGTRQPQHF | TGTGCCAGCAGTCCACTCGGACAGGGAACGAGGCAGCCCCAGCATTTT